Each of the 25 T cell receptor beta chains below was sequenced from the same sample in a study of spatial heterogeneity in lung cancer. Using its own MiXCR run on the 5' RACE reads, TCRdb lists one record per CDR3 protein. The repertoire has 15,000 to 20,000 distinct CDR3 sequences, just under 6.5% of them found once; the top ten carry 25%. Time point meaning: blood at routine non-recurrence follow-up after resection. The material was PBMCs, obtained at follow-up. The receptor source for this set is a male donor with early-stage non-small cell lung cancer.

This clonotype was detected many times. CDR3 sequence reads: CASSKTSGRAYNEQFF. CDR3 in DNA: TGTGCCAGCAGCAAAACCAGCGGGAGGGCCTACAATGAGCAGTTCTTC. The V call is TRBV21-1, the J call TRBJ2-1. TRBV21-1 is designated a pseudogene. The CDR3 runs to 16 residues.

This chain connects TRBV5-4 to TRBJ2-3; 14 nucleotides match TRBD2. With V trimmed by 0 bases and J by 1 base, 7 bases remained unmatched. The CDR3 is 19 amino acids. Germline assignment: CDR1 SGHNT and CDR2 YYREEE (reference sequence). The CDR3, as DNA: TGTGCCAGCAGCTTGGTAGGGACTAGCGGGAGAGAGGGCACAGATACGCAGTATTTT. Translated: CASSLVGTSGREGTDTQYF.

This clonotype was seen repeatedly, ten times or more. The V gene is TRBV28, the J gene TRBJ2-3; D uncertain. V gave up 7 bases and J gave up 0 bases, with 8 bases separating them. This CDR3 is 13 amino acids long. Germline V CDR1 and CDR2: MDHEN, SYDVKM. The CDR3 loop is CASNPDSTDTQYF. The CDR3 coding sequence is TGTGCCAGCAACCCCGACAGCACAGATACGCAGTATTTT.

By sample share, this clonotype is large (0.1 to 1%). The chain couples TRBV12-3 or TRBV12-4 to TRBJ1-5; D might be TRBD1 (5 bases). The V end was cut by 4 bases, the J end by 2 bases, with 12 bases between. The CDR3 runs to 15 residues. The CDR3 DNA sequence: TGTGCCAGCAGTTCCAGGGAACCCGGCAATCAGCCCCAGCATTTT. Translating gives CASSSREPGNQPQHF.

This clonotype was observed many times. This could be a read error, since a much larger clone is one nucleotide away. The chain uses TRBV28 and TRBJ2-6; no clear D gene. The length of the CDR3 is 13 residues. Per germline, CDR1 MDHEN and CDR2 SYDVKM. Trimming took 8 bases from V and 1 from J, leaving 6 bases between them. DNA for the CDR3: TGTGCCAGCGGCATTTCTGGGGCCAACGTCCTGACTTTC. It yields the protein CASGISGANVLTF.

This clonotype was counted at least ten times. This chain links TRBV6-1 with TRBJ1-5; D not resolved. The V gene's germline CDR1 is MNHNS and CDR2 SASEGT. The CDR3 extends over 15 amino acids. V lost 3 bases and J lost 2, with 11 bases in between. CDR3 nucleotide sequence: TGTGCCAGCAGTGAGGGTTGGGGTGGCAATCAGCCCCAGCATTTT. Translated, it gives CASSEGWGGNQPQHF.

By sample share, this clonotype is medium-sized (0.01 to 0.1%). The chain is built from TRBV7-9 and TRBJ2-7; tentative D call: TRBD2 (5 bases). Germline loops: CDR1 SEHNR, CDR2 FQNEAQ (reference sequence). The CDR3 is 14 amino acids. V was trimmed by 3 bases and J by 6 bases, leaving 15 bases between them. The CDR3 nucleotides read TGTGCCAGCAGCTTTTCGGGGTGGTTAGGCGAGCAGTACTTC. Its translation: CASSFSGWLGEQYF.

This clonotype has ten or more counts. V is TRBV14 and J is TRBJ1-1; D call uncertain. V dropped 4 bases and J dropped 0 bases, with 6 bases sitting between them. Germline CDR1 and CDR2: SGHDN and FVKESK. There are 13 residues in the CDR3. CDR3 amino acids: CASSPYMNTEAFF. The CDR3 DNA sequence: TGTGCCAGCAGCCCTTACATGAACACTGAAGCTTTCTTT.

The table lists this clonotype with many counts. This chain uses TRBV20-1 with TRBJ2-1; a possible D gene is TRBD1 (7 bases). V lost 0 bases and J lost 0, with 15 bases in between. In germline, CDR1 is DFQATT, CDR2 SNEGSKA (reference sequence). The CDR3 spans 17 residues. For the CDR3, the DNA is TGCAGTGCTAGAGATCAGGGGGGTAAAAACTCCTACAATGAGCAGTTCTTC. Translation: CSARDQGGKNSYNEQFF.

By share of the sample, this clonotype is medium-sized. J is TRBJ2-3 and V is TRBV20-1, with D possibly TRBD2 on 6 matching bases. The germline V and J ends were trimmed by 3 bases and 0 bases, with 7 bases remaining between them. CDR1 DFQATT and CDR2 SNEGSKA come from the germline V gene (reference sequence). The CDR3 consists of 13 residues. CDR3 sequence reads: CSASLASTDTQYF. The CDR3 DNA reads as TGCAGTGCTAGCCTAGCGAGCACAGATACGCAGTATTTT.

This clonotype has at least ten counts. The chain uses TRBV21-1 and TRBJ2-7; the table names TRBD1, a call not compared with the DNA. TRBV21-1 is given as a pseudogene. This CDR3 spans 13 amino acids. The CDR3 coding sequence is TGTGCCCCCCACGTGGGCGCAGACTACGAGCAGTACTTC. Translated, it gives CAPHVGADYEQYF.

This clonotype was observed many times. The chain couples TRBV5-4 to TRBJ2-2; D call uncertain. Trimming took off 5 bases at V and 6 bases at J, with 8 bases between the two ends. This CDR3 has 12 residues. Germline-derived CDR1 and CDR2 are SGHNT and YYREEE (reference sequence). CDR3 nucleotides: TGTGCCAGCAGAATCGACTCCGGGGAGCTGTTTTTT. This translates into CASRIDSGELFF.

The V gene is TRBV20-1, the J gene TRBJ2-1; D could derive from TRBD1 or TRBD2 (5 bases each). Looked up from germline, CDR1 is DFQATT and CDR2 is SNEGSKA (reference sequence). The germline V and J ends were trimmed by 4 bases and 7 bases, with 17 bases remaining between them. The CDR3 sequence is 14 residues long. The CDR3 DNA sequence: TGCAGTGCTATCTTGGGGGACCCCTGGAATGAGCAGTTCTTC. This gives the protein CSAILGDPWNEQFF.

This clonotype was seen repeatedly, ten times or more. The genes are TRBV28 and TRBJ1-1, with a possible D match to TRBD1 (6 bases). V was pared by 4 bases and J by 5 bases, with 11 bases between. Germline lookup yields CDR1 MDHEN and CDR2 SYDVKM. CDR3 length: 13 amino acids. Here the CDR3 reads CASSSQGETEAFF. The CDR3 bases are TGTGCCAGCAGTTCACAGGGTGAGACTGAAGCTTTCTTT. Full variable domain (rest looked up from reference TRBV28 and TRBJ1-1): DVKVTQSSRYLVKRTGEKVFLECVQDMDHENMFWYRQDPGLGLRLIYFSYDVKMKEKGDIPEGYSVSREKKERFSLILESASTNQTSMYLCASSSQGETEAFFGQGTRLTVV.

The chain employs TRBV24-1 and TRBJ2-3; D is unresolved. With 2 bases removed from V and 0 bases from J, the gap between germline ends came to 8 bases. Germline V CDR1 and CDR2: KGHDR, SFDVKD. The CDR3 has 15 amino acids. This CDR3 is CATSDWSTSTDTQYF. As DNA, the CDR3 is TGTGCCACCAGTGATTGGTCCACTAGCACAGATACGCAGTATTTT.

The rearrangement uses TRBV18 and TRBJ2-3; 9 bases align to TRBD2. The CDR3 loop spans 15 amino acids. CDR1 KGHSH and CDR2 LQKENI come from the germline V gene. Germline trimming cut 0 bases from V and 10 bases from J; bases unmatched to any gene: 8. The CDR3 DNA is TGTGCCAGCTCACCACCGCACCTAGCGGGAAGAGCGCAGTATTTT. This gives the protein CASSPPHLAGRAQYF.

This clonotype was seen ten or more times. The chain links TRBV5-1 to TRBJ2-3; D is possibly TRBD2 (6 bases). This CDR3 comprises 18 residues. CDR1 and CDR2 from the germline V gene are SGHRS and YFSETQ. V was clipped by 0 bases and J by 0 bases, with 17 bases between them. CDR3 loop: CASSLALSSDVSTDTQYF. DNA of the CDR3: TGCGCCAGCAGCTTGGCCCTCTCTAGCGACGTTAGCACAGATACGCAGTATTTT.

This clonotype was observed many times. Here the CDR3 DNA reads TGTGCCAGCAGCTTAGCCTCAACCCGGGAGACCCAGTACTTC. The encoded protein is CASSLASTRETQYF. The chain uses TRBV7-9 and TRBJ2-5, with D unclear. Germline V gene lookup returns CDR1 SEHNR and CDR2 FQNEAQ (reference sequence). V lost 0 bases and J 5 bases, leaving 10 bases between the germline ends. The CDR3 sequence is 14 residues long.

This clonotype was picked up many times. This chain joins TRBV12-3 or TRBV12-4 and TRBJ2-5; TRBD2 might be the D (6 bases). The CDR3 covers 15 residues. Trimming left V 6 bases short and J 1 base short, with 15 bases between. Written as DNA, the CDR3 is TGTGCCAGCAGCCAGACGGGACTCTCCCAAGAGACCCAGTACTTC. The encoded protein is CASSQTGLSQETQYF.

This clonotype was seen only a few times. This rearrangement joins TRBV12-3 or TRBV12-4 to TRBJ1-2, with D perhaps TRBD1 (6 bases). The CDR3 consists of 14 residues. Trimming took 7 bases from V and 4 from J, leaving 16 bases between them. The CDR3 DNA follows: TGTGCCAGCACCCTTACAGGGAGATCCTATGGCTACACCTTC. Translated: CASTLTGRSYGYTF.

At least ten counts were recorded for this clonotype. The chain employs TRBV10-3 and TRBJ2-7, with D possibly being TRBD1 (6 bases). CDR3 size: 15 residues. Per germline, CDR1 ENHRY and CDR2 SYGVKD. Trimming shortened V by 3 bases and J by 2 bases, and 14 bases separated the two germline ends. The CDR3 region has the DNA TGTGCCATCAGTGAAGGGACAATCACCCCCTACGAGCAGTACTTC. It specifies CAISEGTITPYEQYF.

In this sample, this clonotype turned up many times. CDR3 sequence (DNA): TGTGCCAGCTGGCGGGCTCTGAACACCGGGGAGCTGTTTTTT. Protein sequence: CASWRALNTGELFF. V and J are TRBV6-2 or TRBV6-3 and TRBJ2-2; possible D gene TRBD2, 5 bases. The V gene's germline CDR1 is MNHEY and CDR2 SVGEGT. Between the trimmed V and J ends, which lost 8 bases and 1 base, there was a span of 11 bases. The CDR3 is made up of 14 amino acids.

At least ten counts were recorded for this clonotype. The chain links TRBV18 to TRBJ2-7; the D call may be TRBD1 or TRBD2 (5 bases each). CDR1 and CDR2 (germline): KGHSH, LQKENI. The CDR3 runs 17 residues. V was pared by 3 bases and J by 2 bases, with 20 bases between. For the CDR3, the DNA is TGTGCCAGCTCACCCCCTTGGGAGCAGGGTCGGGCCTACGAGCAGTACTTC. Residues: CASSPPWEQGRAYEQYF.

V is TRBV28 and J is TRBJ2-1, with 14 positions matching TRBD2. The length of the CDR3 is 15 residues. Germline V gene data show CDR1 as MDHEN and CDR2 as SYDVKM. Germline trimming cut 5 bases from V and 6 bases from J; bases unmatched to any gene: 3. The CDR3 nucleotides read TGTGCCAGCAGTAGGGGGACTAGCGGGAGCAATGAGCAGTTCTTC. Amino acid sequence: CASSRGTSGSNEQFF.

This clonotype was seen ten or more times. The chain joins TRBV7-9 to TRBJ2-3; D gene uncertain. There are 14 residues in the CDR3. Germline V gives CDR1 SEHNR, CDR2 FQNEAQ (reference sequence). The V end was cut by 0 bases, the J end by 0 bases, with 4 bases between. In DNA form, the CDR3 reads TGTGCCAGCAGCTTAGCTAGTAGCACAGATACGCAGTATTTT. Its protein product is CASSLASSTDTQYF.